The source of this T cell receptor (beta chain) is a study of cytomegalovirus exposure and HLA in healthy donors (dated by TCRdb to 2015 to 2018). With regard to the full study: According to a later analysis, the roughly 120 validation repertoires were produced on the same platform as the approximately 610 repertoires of the first cohort. The study aimed to test whether cataloging public T cell receptors could reveal signatures of past pathogen exposure. In addition to the first cohort of approximately 650 subjects, a separate validation cohort of 120 different subjects was used. To predict cytomegalovirus infection status, the study combined high-throughput TCR immunosequencing, statistical association of individual TCRs with disease status, and machine learning. Study-wide findings and limitations: Most TCR sequences were seen in very few donors, while some public TCRs were found in many individuals. A later analysis lacked HLA typing for the validation cohort, so it scored co-occurrence in that cohort across all 110 or so repertoires. Of the cluster scores, around 95% were above 0 in a later analysis, which found that TCRs clustered in the first cohort also tended to co-occur in the 120 validation repertoires. In the study, about 150 TCR beta chains were listed as associated with cytomegalovirus. The classifier was reported to diagnose cytomegalovirus status with high specificity and sensitivity in both the original and validation cohorts. A few of the identified cytomegalovirus-associated TCR beta chains were confirmed in vitro to be specific for cytomegalovirus antigens. The authors suggested that the approach could potentially be extended to other disease states and immunological phenotypes.

Turning to this clone: There is no known antigen for this receptor. One base away there is no much larger clone; base qualities are not given.

Receptor libraries were prepared by the immunoSEQ multiplex PCR assay. The authors processed their data as follows. A statistical classification framework was built for diagnosing cytomegalovirus status from the catalog of TCR beta chain sequences. As stored in TCRdb, this immuneACCESS dataset retains in-frame rearrangements with V and J assigned. A fraction of the clones does not appear; measured against another copy, unresolved V genes explain less than half of the discrepancy, and the remainder lacks a known reason. From that table come the V and J calls and clone size; the DNA was used to work out D and trimming. The sample table contains more than 250,000 clones; only one count was recorded for approximately 90% of them. About 1.2% of the sample lies in the top ten. The donors were included in the validation cohort of some 110 subjects, a group kept apart from the roughly 670-subject first cohort.

Material: PBMCs. The source is a woman aged 25 to 39 in good health and CMV-seropositive.

The DNA sequence is TGTGCCAGCAGCTTATCAATTCTAGCGGCCCGAGCGGGCGAGCAGTTCTTC. Translated, it gives CASSLSILAARAGEQFF. The chain was built from TRBV7-3 and TRBJ2-1; the junction holds 7 bases that match TRBD2. Ends trimmed: V by 2 bases, J by 10 bases; bases unmatched to a gene: 17. Reading the germline V gene gives CDR1 SGHTA and CDR2 FQGTGA. Reading from cysteine to phenylalanine, the CDR3 counts 17 amino acids. Only the CDR3 DNA is retained, 51 bases long and in frame from the first base.